This is a list of T cell receptor beta chains from one sample in a study of blood T cell repertoires in COVID-19. Only in-frame clones appear in the TCRdb table, and some are missing; sequencing was by immunoSEQ multiplex PCR. The data show about 250,000 clones, 87% seen once. The sequenced material came from peripheral blood. Receptors originate from a man aged 18 to 35 with active or convalescent COVID-19. Each CDR3 is given without its conserved first and last residue.

TRBV6-4,ASSKSGSGTDTQY
TRBV27,ASSLGTSGSYEQY
TRBV11-3,ASSRDRAGANVLT
TRBV30,AWSTLQETQY
TRBV28,ASSLDQGRTEAF
TRBV7-3,ASRPLLAGVEETQY
TRBV6-1,ASSEGRGASYNEQF
TRBV6-5,ASLHPEGETQY
TRBV12-3/TRBV12-4,ASSPGQGQY
TRBV9,ASSVGYRKETQY
TRBV19,ASSIEHRGLSEAF
TRBV5-1,ASSLGQGYNEQF
TRBV6-2/TRBV6-3,ASSPTAEGGYT
TRBV27,ASSWGQGVANTEAF
TRBV12-5,ASGRDLNVPSTGYT
TRBV20-1,SASGTSGDYNEQF
TRBV9,ASSVGGGPQH
TRBV11-3,ASSSRGYGYT
TRBV7-3,ASSLTGGSSYEQY
TRBV5-8,ASSLQGYRGIQY
TRBV29-1,SVERQPPLVHEQY
TRBV12-5,ASGLGIARGGTGELF
TRBV5-1,ASSLAMGQQETQY
TRBV24-1,ATSELWTSGRYPEQF
TRBV15,ATSLGLNYEQY
TRBV18,ASSPTQGRDTGELF
TRBV5-5,ASSHLRDSAYNEQF
TRBV12-3/TRBV12-4,ASSLKRGFEQY
TRBV7-2,ASSLVRASGVNEQF
TRBV21-1,ASSKVGTGDGYT
TRBV5-1,ASSSDGQGREQF
TRBV5-4,ASSPALPGELF
TRBV6-5,ASRPGSTSTDTQY
TRBV6-5,ASTWDTSYNEQF
TRBV7-2,ASSLDFYMNTEAF
TRBV9,ASSVNRDRSGPGNTIY
TRBV15,ATSRDRRGSSYEQY
TRBV9,ATLKGQQTYEQY
TRBV6-5,ASSYSGQYSNQPQH
TRBV5-1,ASSLAAGGETQY
TRBV7-2,ASSLTGPNTEAF
TRBV5-8,ASSTGLAGYNEQF
TRBV7-3,ASSPNAGTGHETQY
TRBV6-6,ASRPPGTSYEQY
TRBV28,ASRETGPVNGNTIY
TRBV5-5,ASSLVGALEQY
TRBV21-1,ASRTKTGSPYEQY
TRBV27,ASSLTLAVAKNIQY
TRBV10-3,AISEAWSVEDTQY
TRBV4-2,ASSQVGSGGGPSYEQY
TRBV7-9,ASSLGRVGQPQH
TRBV27,ASSLYSQDEKLF
TRBV28,ASTISGGGIQPQH
TRBV5-1,ASSYRQGAYEQY